These 13 T cell receptor beta chains share one sample of origin, sequenced in a study of T cell repertoires and HLA-DP antigens (dated by TCRdb to 2017 to 2018). Their cognate antigens are unknown. Libraries were made using the immunoSEQ multiplex PCR assay. As stored in TCRdb, this immuneACCESS dataset retains in-frame rearrangements with V and J assigned. A fraction of the clones does not appear; measured against another copy, unresolved V genes explain less than half of the discrepancy, and the remainder lacks a known reason. The sample includes 55,000 to 80,000 clones, with 80% observed a single time. Together, the top ten hold 1.6% of the sample. The specimen sequenced was CD4+ T cells from PBMCs. Receptors were obtained from a man aged 60 to 75 in good health and CMV-seronegative.

The chain recombines TRBV27 with TRBJ1-5; no clear D gene. V was shortened by 5 bases and J by 7 bases, with 9 bases between the two germline ends. CDR3 length equals 12 residues. Germline assignment: CDR1 MNHEY and CDR2 SMNVEV (reference sequence). The CDR3 region is CASSPNRQPQHF. In nucleotides, the CDR3 is TGTGCCAGCAGTCCAAATAGACAGCCCCAGCATTTT.

The chain employs TRBV7-2 and TRBJ2-1, with 15 nucleotides matching TRBD2. V trimming: 5 bases; J trimming: 12 bases; junction bases outside the gene matches: 8. This CDR3 is 15 amino acids long. CDR1 is SGHTA and CDR2 is FQGNSA in the germline V gene. DNA of the CDR3: TGTGCCAGCAGCCATGAGGGACTAGCGGGAGGTGGGCAGTTCTTC. This encodes CASSHEGLAGGGQFF.

The V and J genes are TRBV5-1 and TRBJ1-1; D unresolved. Trimming removed 4 bases from V and 8 bases from J, with 15 bases in between. Germline V gives CDR1 SGHRS, CDR2 YFSETQ. The CDR3 has 13 amino acids. The CDR3 protein is CASSPEYSAEAFF. CDR3 bases: TGCGCCAGCAGCCCGGAGTACAGTGCCGAAGCTTTCTTT.

This rearrangement joins TRBV4-1 to TRBJ1-1, with D hard to call. V shed 4 bases and J shed 3 bases, with 21 bases lying between them. Per the germline V gene, CDR1 is MGHRA and CDR2 is YSYEKL. The CDR3 sequence is 17 residues long. CDR3 in amino acids: CASSPTKVGLEHTEAFF. In DNA, the CDR3 is TGCGCCAGCAGCCCCACCAAAGTGGGGTTGGAGCACACTGAAGCTTTCTTT.

The V call is TRBV5-6, the J call TRBJ2-1; 8 bases are a match to TRBD1. Germline values: CDR1 SGHDT, CDR2 YYEEEE. CDR3 length: 16 residues. The ends lost 4 bases at V and 3 bases at J; junction bases unmatched: 9. As DNA, the CDR3 is TGTGCCAGCAGCCCAGGACAGGGAACGGTCTACAATGAGCAGTTCTTC. Translating it yields CASSPGQGTVYNEQFF.

This clone was observed a handful of times. V gene TRBV19 combines with J gene TRBJ1-4; weak D call: TRBD1 (5 bases). Germline values: CDR1 LNHDA, CDR2 SQIVND (reference sequence). This CDR3 contains 17 residues. V dropped 5 bases and J dropped 2 bases, with 18 bases sitting between them. The CDR3 is CASSARGTDWTNEKLFF. The CDR3 coding sequence is TGTGCCAGTAGTGCCCGCGGGACGGACTGGACTAATGAAAAACTGTTTTTT.

This clone has just one count. The chain combines TRBV4-2 with TRBJ2-5, with TRBD2 matching 8 bases. Germline V CDR1 and CDR2: LGHNA, YNFKEQ. Germline trimming cut 4 bases from V and 5 bases from J; bases unmatched to any gene: 9. There are 15 residues in the CDR3. CDR3 in amino acids: CASSPPGGVGETQYF. The DNA for the CDR3 is TGTGCCAGCAGCCCCCCGGGGGGGGTCGGTGAGACCCAGTACTTC.

This clone was recorded a few times. V gene TRBV7-2 combines with J gene TRBJ1-1; D may be TRBD1 (6 bases). Per germline, CDR1 SGHTA and CDR2 FQGNSA. V was shortened by 1 base and J by 2 bases, with 11 bases between the two germline ends. There are 15 residues in the CDR3. In DNA form, the CDR3 reads TGTGCCAGCAGCTTAGTAGGACAGAGAAACACTGAAGCTTTCTTT. Protein product: CASSLVGQRNTEAFF.

The chain links TRBV19 to TRBJ1-5; 8 nucleotides align to TRBD1. The germline V gene encodes CDR1 LNHDA and CDR2 SQIVND (reference sequence). Trimming removed 8 bases from V and 1 base from J; junction bases left unmatched: 13. This CDR3 has 17 amino acids. Here the CDR3 DNA reads TGTGCCAGTGAGTCAGGCAGGGGGCTCCGAAGCAATCAGCCCCAGCATTTT. This sequence encodes CASESGRGLRSNQPQHF. The whole variable domain, remainder taken from reference TRBV19 and TRBJ1-5, is DGGITQSPKYLFRKEGQNVTLSCEQNLNHDAMYWYRQDPGQGLRLIYYSQIVNDFQKGDIAEGYSVSREKKESFPLTVTSAQKNPTAFYLCASESGRGLRSNQPQHFGDGTRLSIL.

This clone was picked up one time. The chain links TRBV29-1 to TRBJ2-4; TRBD1 aligns across 7 bases. Germline CDR1 reads SQVTM; CDR2 reads ANQGSEA. The V segment lost 3 bases and the J segment 1 base; nucleotides outside the gene matches: 3. This CDR3 has 14 amino acids. Here the CDR3 reads CSVEVRGAKNIQYF. In DNA, the CDR3 is TGCAGCGTTGAGGTCAGGGGGGCCAAAAACATTCAGTACTTC.

V and J are TRBV19 and TRBJ1-4, with D possibly matching TRBD1 (5 bases). The CDR3 extends over 17 amino acids. Trimming took off 6 bases at V and 5 bases at J, with 22 bases between the two ends. Germline V gene sequence: CDR1 LNHDA, CDR2 SQIVND (reference sequence). The CDR3 coding sequence is TGTGCCAGTAGCAGAACACACGGGGCAGGTTCCAATGAAAAACTGTTTTTT. Protein: CASSRTHGAGSNEKLFF.

This chain uses TRBV4-3 with TRBJ1-2; TRBD1 matches 9 bases. V lost 1 base, J lost 3 bases, and 6 bases stayed unmatched. The CDR3 covers 16 residues. Germline CDR1 and CDR2: LGHNA and YSLEER. The CDR3 DNA reads TGCGCCAGCAGCCAAGGTCCGGGACAGGGAGACTATGGCTACACCTTC. Its protein is CASSQGPGQGDYGYTF.

The chain uses TRBV5-1 and TRBJ1-3, with a possible D match to TRBD1 (5 bases). There are 14 residues in the CDR3. CDR1 is SGHRS, CDR2 YFSETQ, per germline. V was pared by 0 bases and J by 4 bases, with 8 bases between. CDR3 sequence (DNA): TGCGCCAGCAGCTTGGACGCAGGGGGAAACACCATATATTTT. Protein sequence: CASSLDAGGNTIYF. Full variable domain (remainder filled in from reference TRBV5-1 and TRBJ1-3): KAGVTQTPRYLIKTRGQQVTLSCSPISGHRSVSWYQQTPGQGLQFLFEYFSETQRNKGNFPGRFSGRQFSNSRSEMNVSTLELGDSALYLCASSLDAGGNTIYFGEGSWLTVV.